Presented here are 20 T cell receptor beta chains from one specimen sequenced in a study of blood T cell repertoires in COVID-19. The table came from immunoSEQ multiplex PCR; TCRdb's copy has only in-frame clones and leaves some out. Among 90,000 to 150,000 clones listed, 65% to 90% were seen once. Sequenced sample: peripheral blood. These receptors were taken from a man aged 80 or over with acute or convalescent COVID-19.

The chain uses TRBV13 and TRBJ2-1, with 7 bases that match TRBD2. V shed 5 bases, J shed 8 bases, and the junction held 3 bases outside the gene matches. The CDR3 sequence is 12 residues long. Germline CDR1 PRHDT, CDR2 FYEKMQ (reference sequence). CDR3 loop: CASSQSGDEQFF. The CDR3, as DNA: TGTGCCAGCAGCCAGAGCGGGGATGAGCAGTTCTTC.

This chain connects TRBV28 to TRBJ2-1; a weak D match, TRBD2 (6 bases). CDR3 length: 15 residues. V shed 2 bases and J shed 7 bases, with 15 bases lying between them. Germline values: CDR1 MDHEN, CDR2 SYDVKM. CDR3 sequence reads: CASSLGGKLANEQFF. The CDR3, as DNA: TGTGCCAGCAGTTTAGGAGGGAAGTTAGCTAATGAGCAGTTCTTC.

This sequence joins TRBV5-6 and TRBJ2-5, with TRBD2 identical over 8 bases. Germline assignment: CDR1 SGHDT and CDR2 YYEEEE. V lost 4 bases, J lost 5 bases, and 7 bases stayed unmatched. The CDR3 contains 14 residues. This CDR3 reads CASSDGTSRETQYF. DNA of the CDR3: TGTGCCAGCAGCGACGGGACTAGTCGGGAGACCCAGTACTTC.

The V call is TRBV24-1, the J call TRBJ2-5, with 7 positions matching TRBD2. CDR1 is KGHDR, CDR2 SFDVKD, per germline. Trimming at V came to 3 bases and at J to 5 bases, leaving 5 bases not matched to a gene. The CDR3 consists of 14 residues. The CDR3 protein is CATSDPDGRETQYF. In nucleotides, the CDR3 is TGTGCCACCAGTGATCCGGACGGGAGGGAGACCCAGTACTTC.

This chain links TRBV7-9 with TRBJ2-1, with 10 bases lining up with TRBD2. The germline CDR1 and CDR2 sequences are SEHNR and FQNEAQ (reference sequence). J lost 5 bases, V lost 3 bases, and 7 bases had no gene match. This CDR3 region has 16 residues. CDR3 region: CASSFLAGVPDNEQFF. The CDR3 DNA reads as TGTGCCAGCAGCTTCCTAGCGGGAGTTCCCGACAATGAGCAGTTCTTC. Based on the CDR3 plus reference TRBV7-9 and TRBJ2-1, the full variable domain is DTGVSQNPRHKITKRGQNVTFRCDPISEHNRLYWYRQTLGQGPEFLTYFQNEAQLEKSRLLSDRFSAERPKGSFSTLEIQRTEQGDSAMYLCASSFLAGVPDNEQFFGPGTRLTVL.

This CDR3 reads CASSLAGAGHTGELFF. Here the CDR3 DNA reads TGTGCCAGCAGCTTGGCCGGAGCGGGGCACACCGGGGAGCTGTTTTTT. This sequence joins TRBV5-4 and TRBJ2-2; the match to TRBD2 covers 7 bases. Germline V gene sequence: CDR1 SGHNT, CDR2 YYREEE (reference sequence). With V trimmed by 0 bases and J by 3 bases, 5 bases remained unmatched. This CDR3 is built from 16 residues. Looking up the rest from reference TRBV5-4 and TRBJ2-2 gives the full variable domain: ETGVTQSPTHLIKTRGQQVTLRCSSQSGHNTVSWYQQALGQGPQFIFQYYREEENGRGNFPPRFSGLQFPNYSSELNVNALELDDSALYLCASSLAGAGHTGELFFGEGSRLTVL.

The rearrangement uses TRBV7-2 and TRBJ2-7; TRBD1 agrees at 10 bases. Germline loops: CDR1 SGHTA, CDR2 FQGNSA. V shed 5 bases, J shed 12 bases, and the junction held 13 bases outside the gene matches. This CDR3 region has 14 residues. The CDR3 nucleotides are TGTGCCAGCAGCCTTGGGACAGGGGTTACGGGGCCGTACTTC. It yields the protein CASSLGTGVTGPYF.

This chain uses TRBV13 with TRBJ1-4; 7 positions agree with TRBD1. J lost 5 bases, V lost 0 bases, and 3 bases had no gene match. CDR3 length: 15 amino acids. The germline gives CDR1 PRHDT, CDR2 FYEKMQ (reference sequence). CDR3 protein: CASSLGTGKNEKLFF. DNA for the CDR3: TGTGCCAGCAGCTTAGGGACAGGGAAGAATGAAAAACTGTTTTTT.

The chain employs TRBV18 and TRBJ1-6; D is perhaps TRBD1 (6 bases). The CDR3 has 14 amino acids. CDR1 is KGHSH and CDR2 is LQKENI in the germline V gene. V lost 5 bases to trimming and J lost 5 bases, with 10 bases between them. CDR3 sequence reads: CASSGTQDNSPLHF. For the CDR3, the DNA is TGTGCCAGCTCAGGGACACAGGATAATTCACCCCTCCACTTT.

The CDR3 coding sequence is TGTGCCACCAGTGAGGGCGGGACAGGGGGCGACGAGCCCCAGCATTTT. Translation gives CATSEGGTGGDEPQHF. This chain links TRBV24-1 with TRBJ1-5, with 12 bases aligning to TRBD1. V lost 4 bases, J lost 8 bases, and 8 bases stayed unmatched. Germline assignment: CDR1 KGHDR and CDR2 SFDVKD. The length of the CDR3 is 16 residues.

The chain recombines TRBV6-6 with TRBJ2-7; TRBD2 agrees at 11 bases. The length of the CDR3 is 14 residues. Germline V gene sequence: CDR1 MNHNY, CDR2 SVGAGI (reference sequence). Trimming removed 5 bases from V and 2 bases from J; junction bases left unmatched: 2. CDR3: CASSIAGGPYEQYF. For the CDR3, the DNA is TGTGCCAGCAGTATAGCGGGAGGGCCCTACGAGCAGTACTTC.

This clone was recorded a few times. The CDR3 DNA reads as TGTGCCAGCAGCTTAGCCCGCGGGTCGATGGGCACTGAAGCTTTCTTT. Translated, it gives CASSLARGSMGTEAFF. This rearrangement joins TRBV7-2 to TRBJ1-1, with no clear D. The CDR3 is made up of 16 amino acids. CDR1 is SGHTA and CDR2 is FQGNSA in the germline V gene. V shed 0 bases and J shed 4 bases, with 15 bases lying between them.

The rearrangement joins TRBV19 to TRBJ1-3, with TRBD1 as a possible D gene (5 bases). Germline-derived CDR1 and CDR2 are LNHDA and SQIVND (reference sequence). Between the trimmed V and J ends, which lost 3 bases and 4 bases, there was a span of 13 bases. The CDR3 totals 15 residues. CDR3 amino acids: CASSIGGASGNTIYF. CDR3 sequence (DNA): TGTGCCAGTAGTATCGGTGGGGCTTCAGGAAACACCATATATTTT.

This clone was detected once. The CDR3 coding sequence is TGTGCCAGCAGCCGACCGGGACTAGTTTCTTACGAGCAGTACTTC. This translates into CASSRPGLVSYEQYF. The chain employs TRBV6-2 or TRBV6-3 and TRBJ2-7; TRBD2 agrees at 8 bases. The V gene end was trimmed by 6 bases and the J gene end by 4 bases; junction bases not matched to a gene: 11. The CDR3 runs 15 residues. The germline CDR1 and CDR2 sequences are MNHEY and SVGEGT.

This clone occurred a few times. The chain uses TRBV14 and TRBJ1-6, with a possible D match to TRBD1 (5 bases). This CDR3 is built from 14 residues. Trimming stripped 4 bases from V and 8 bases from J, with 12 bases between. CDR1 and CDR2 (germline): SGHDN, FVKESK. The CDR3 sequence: CASSPTGYYSPLHF. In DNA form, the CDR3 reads TGTGCCAGCAGCCCTACAGGATACTATTCACCCCTCCACTTT.

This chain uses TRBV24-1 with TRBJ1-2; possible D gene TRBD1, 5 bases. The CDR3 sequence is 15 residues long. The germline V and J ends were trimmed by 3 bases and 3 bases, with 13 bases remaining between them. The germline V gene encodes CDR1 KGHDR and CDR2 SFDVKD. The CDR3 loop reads CATSDGANPDYGYTF. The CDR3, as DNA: TGTGCCACCAGTGATGGGGCCAACCCAGACTATGGCTACACCTTC.

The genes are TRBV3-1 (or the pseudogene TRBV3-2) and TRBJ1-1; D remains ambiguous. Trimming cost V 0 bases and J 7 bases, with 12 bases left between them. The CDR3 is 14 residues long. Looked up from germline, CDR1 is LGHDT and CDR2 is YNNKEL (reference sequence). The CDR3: CASSQDNRGGEAFF. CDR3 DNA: TGTGCCAGCAGCCAAGATAATAGAGGTGGTGAAGCTTTCTTT.

CDR3 protein: CASSSAENTEAFF. For the CDR3, the DNA is TGTGCCAGCAGTTCCGCAGAGAACACTGAAGCTTTCTTT. V gene TRBV12-3 or TRBV12-4 combines with J gene TRBJ1-1; D is ambiguous. The CDR3 covers 13 residues. The ends were cut back, 4 bases at V and 1 base at J, with 7 bases in the middle.

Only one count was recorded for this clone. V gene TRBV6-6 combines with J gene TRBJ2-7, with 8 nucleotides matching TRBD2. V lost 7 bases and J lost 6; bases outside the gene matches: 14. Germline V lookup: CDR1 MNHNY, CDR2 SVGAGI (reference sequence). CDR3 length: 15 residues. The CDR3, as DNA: TGTGCCAGCATGGGGCGGGAGGACCTCCGGGGCGAGCAGTACTTC. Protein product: CASMGREDLRGEQYF.

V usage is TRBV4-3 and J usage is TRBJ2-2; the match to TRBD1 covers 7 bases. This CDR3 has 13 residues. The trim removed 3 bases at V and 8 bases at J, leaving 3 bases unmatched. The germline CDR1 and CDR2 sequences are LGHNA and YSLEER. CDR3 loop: CASSQYRGGELFF. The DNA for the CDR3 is TGCGCCAGCAGCCAGTACAGGGGAGGGGAGCTGTTTTTT.